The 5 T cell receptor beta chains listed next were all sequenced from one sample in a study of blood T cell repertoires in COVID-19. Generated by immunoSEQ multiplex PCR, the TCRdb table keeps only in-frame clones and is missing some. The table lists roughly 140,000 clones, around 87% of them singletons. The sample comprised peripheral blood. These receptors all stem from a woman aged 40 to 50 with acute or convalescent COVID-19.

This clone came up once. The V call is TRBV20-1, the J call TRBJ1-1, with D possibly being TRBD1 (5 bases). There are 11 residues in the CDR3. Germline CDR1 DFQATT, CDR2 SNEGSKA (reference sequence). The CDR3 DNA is TGCATGGACACGCCGAACACTGAAGCTTTCTTT. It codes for CMDTPNTEAFF.

The CDR3 region has the DNA TGTGCCAGCAGCTCCCGGGACAGGACCTCTGGGGCCAACGTCCTGACTTTC. Its translation is CASSSRDRTSGANVLTF. The rearrangement uses TRBV7-9 and TRBJ2-6; 8 nucleotides line up with TRBD1. In germline, CDR1 is SEHNR, CDR2 FQNEAQ (reference sequence). This CDR3 comprises 17 residues. V lost 4 bases to trimming and J lost 0 bases; unmatched junction nucleotides: 5.

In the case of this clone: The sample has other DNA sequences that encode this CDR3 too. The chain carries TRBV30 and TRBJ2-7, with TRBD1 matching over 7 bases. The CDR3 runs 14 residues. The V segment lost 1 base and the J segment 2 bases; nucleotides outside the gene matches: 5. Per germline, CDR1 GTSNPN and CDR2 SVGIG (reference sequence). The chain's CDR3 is CAWSAGTETYEQYF. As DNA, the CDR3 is TGTGCCTGGAGTGCCGGGACAGAGACCTACGAGCAGTACTTC. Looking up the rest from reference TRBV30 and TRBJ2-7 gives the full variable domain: SQTIHQWPATLVQPVGSPLSLECTVEGTSNPNLYWYRQAAGRGLQLLFYSVGIGQISSEVPQNLSASRPQDRQFILSSKKLLLSDSGFYLCAWSAGTETYEQYFGPGTRLTVT.

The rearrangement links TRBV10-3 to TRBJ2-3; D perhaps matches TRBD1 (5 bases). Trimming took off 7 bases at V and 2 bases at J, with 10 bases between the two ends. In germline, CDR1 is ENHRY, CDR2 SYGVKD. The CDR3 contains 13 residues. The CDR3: CAITDSDTDTQYF. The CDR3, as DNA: TGTGCCATCACCGACAGCGACACAGATACGCAGTATTTT.

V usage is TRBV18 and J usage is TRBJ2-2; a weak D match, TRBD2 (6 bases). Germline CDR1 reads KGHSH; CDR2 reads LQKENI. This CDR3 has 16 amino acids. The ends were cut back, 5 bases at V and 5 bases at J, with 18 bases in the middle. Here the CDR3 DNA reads TGTGCCAGCTCAGTCTACGGGGTCGGAGGGACCGGGGAGCTGTTTTTT. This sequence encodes CASSVYGVGGTGELFF. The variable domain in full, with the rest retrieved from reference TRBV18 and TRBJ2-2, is NAGVMQNPRHLVRRRGQEARLRCSPMKGHSHVYWYRQLPEEGLKFMVYLQKENIIDESGMPKERFSAEFPKEGPSILRIQQVVRGDSAAYFCASSVYGVGGTGELFFGEGSRLTVL.